These 31 T cell receptor beta chains were sequenced from one sample in a study of shared clonotypes between healthy human individuals. Profiled with immunoSEQ multiplex PCR; TCRdb holds only in-frame clones, not every one. The sample consists of tens of thousands of clones, 60% to 70% of them appearing once. Sequencing was performed on memory CD8+ T cells sorted from blood. Subset denoted: CD45RO+ cells pooled with CCR7-negative TemRA cells. The receptors come from a man under 40 in good health.

Relative to its sample, this clone is medium-sized. The chain uses TRBV9 and TRBJ2-7; possibly TRBD1 for D (7 bases). Germline V gene sequence: CDR1 SGDLS, CDR2 YYNGEE. V lost 1 base, J lost 6 bases, and 20 bases lay in between. This CDR3 has 16 amino acids. CDR3 protein: CASSVSPQGGSGEQYF. The CDR3, as DNA: TGTGCCAGCAGCGTAAGCCCGCAGGGGGGCTCGGGCGAGCAGTACTTC.

For this clone: A read error is possible here, since a much larger clone lies one base away. V and J are TRBV19 and TRBJ2-5, with TRBD2 identical over 7 bases. V was clipped by 0 bases and J by 5 bases; unmatched bases: 12. The germline V gene encodes CDR1 LNHDA and CDR2 SQIVND (reference sequence). This CDR3 is 17 amino acids long. The CDR3 coding sequence is TGTGCCAGTAGTATAGATCTAGCGGTCACCGTCGGGGAGACCCAGTACTTC. The encoded protein is CASSIDLAVTVGETQYF.

This chain joins TRBV6-6 and TRBJ2-7; no definite D call. Per germline, CDR1 MNHNY and CDR2 SVGAGI (reference sequence). V lost 10 bases and J 2 bases, leaving 12 bases between the germline ends. The length of the CDR3 is 12 residues. This CDR3 is CATKAITYEQYF. The DNA for the CDR3 is TGTGCCACCAAGGCCATAACCTACGAGCAGTACTTC.

About this clone: This sequence is one base from a far larger clone and is likely a read error. The sample carries other DNA sequences with the same CDR3. The chain employs TRBV6-5 and TRBJ2-7, with 7 bases that match TRBD1. The CDR3 consists of 12 residues. Germline values: CDR1 MNHEY, CDR2 SVGAGI. CDR3 sequence: CASKGASYEQYF. The CDR3 DNA reads TGTGCCAGCAAGGGGGCCTCCTACGAACAGTACTTC.

This clone has only one observation. V is TRBV19 and J is TRBJ2-5; D may be TRBD2 (7 bases). Trimming took off 6 bases at V and 1 base at J, with 30 bases between the two ends. Per germline, CDR1 LNHDA and CDR2 SQIVND (reference sequence). The CDR3 covers 20 residues. CDR3 residues: CASSASGGDGTSGTQETQYF. The DNA of the CDR3 is TGTGCCAGTAGCGCGTCGGGGGGCGATGGCACCAGTGGAACCCAAGAGACCCAGTACTTC.

The CDR3 bases are TGTGCCAGCAGCCATCCACCGTCAGGGGGAAACACTGAAGCTTTCTTT. It codes for CASSHPPSGGNTEAFF. This chain connects TRBV4-2 to TRBJ1-1; 7 positions agree with TRBD1. Germline CDR1 is LGHNA and CDR2 is YNFKEQ. The CDR3 is 16 residues long. Germline trimming cut 3 bases from V and 2 bases from J; bases unmatched to any gene: 9.

CDR3 in amino acids: CASSLLSDRVGELFF. The CDR3 DNA reads TGTGCCAGCAGTCTGCTTAGCGACAGAGTCGGGGAGCTGTTTTTT. The chain recombines TRBV2 with TRBJ2-2; D might be TRBD1 or TRBD2, each matching 5 bases. V was trimmed by 5 bases and J by 7 bases, leaving 17 bases between them. The CDR3 consists of 15 residues. Germline V gene data show CDR1 as SNHLY and CDR2 as FYNNEI.

The V gene is TRBV7-9, the J gene TRBJ2-1, with TRBD2 matching 7 bases. V shed 2 bases, J shed 8 bases, and the junction held 6 bases outside the gene matches. The CDR3 extends over 14 amino acids. CDR1 is SEHNR and CDR2 is FQNEAQ in the germline V gene (reference sequence). For the CDR3, the DNA is TGTGCCAGCAGCTTATACACGGGAGGTGATGAGCAGTTCTTC. Amino acids: CASSLYTGGDEQFF.

This clone was recorded once. The CDR3 here is CASSPTSRAGANVLTF. CDR3 in DNA: TGTGCCAGCAGCCCTACCTCACGAGCGGGGGCCAACGTCCTGACTTTC. The V and J genes are TRBV7-3 and TRBJ2-6; no reliable D call. Germline CDR1 is SGHTA and CDR2 is FQGTGA. This CDR3 region has 16 residues. With 5 bases removed from V and 4 bases from J, the gap between germline ends came to 15 bases.

This chain links TRBV29-1 with TRBJ2-7; possible D gene TRBD2, 5 bases. This CDR3 region has 11 residues. Germline V gene sequence: CDR1 SQVTM, CDR2 ANQGSEA. V lost 7 bases, J lost 4 bases, and 11 bases lay in between. The CDR3 sequence: CSAGSAYEQYF. In nucleotides, the CDR3 is TGCAGCGCGGGGAGTGCGTACGAGCAGTACTTC.

The chain carries TRBV6-6 and TRBJ2-1; no clear D gene. CDR1 and CDR2 from the germline V gene are MNHNY and SVGAGI (reference sequence). The CDR3 is made up of 10 amino acids. Trimming stripped 8 bases from V and 9 bases from J, with 8 bases between. The CDR3 DNA is TGTGCCAGCGGTTTAACTGAGCAGTTCTTC. Its protein product is CASGLTEQFF.

The V gene is TRBV5-1, the J gene TRBJ2-3, with D possibly TRBD2 on 5 matching bases. V lost 0 bases and J 5 bases, leaving 10 bases between the germline ends. Germline loops: CDR1 SGHRS, CDR2 YFSETQ. The CDR3 length is 14 residues. The DNA for the CDR3 is TGCGCCAGCAGCTTGGCAGGAGGTATAGATACGCAGTATTTT. Translated, it gives CASSLAGGIDTQYF.

The V and J genes are TRBV7-9 and TRBJ1-1; TRBD1 might be the D (6 bases). The V end was cut by 5 bases, the J end by 1 base, with 20 bases between. This CDR3 region has 17 residues. CDR1 SEHNR and CDR2 FQNEAQ come from the germline V gene (reference sequence). The CDR3: CASSPQGTPNGNTEAFF. The CDR3 region has the DNA TGTGCCAGCAGCCCGCAGGGGACCCCGAATGGGAACACTGAAGCTTTCTTT.

The chain has TRBV11-2 and TRBJ2-5, with D perhaps assigned TRBD1 or TRBD2 (6 bases each). Germline V gene sequence: CDR1 SGHAT, CDR2 FQNNGV. V dropped 5 bases and J dropped 5 bases, with 18 bases sitting between them. The CDR3 has 15 amino acids. DNA of the CDR3: TGTGCCAGCAGCCCTTGGACGGGGGCTGGTGAGACCCAGTACTTC. Translation: CASSPWTGAGETQYF.

The CDR3 DNA is TGTGCCAGCAGCTTATGGCTAGCGGGAGGGGATGAGCAGTTCTTC. The encoded protein is CASSLWLAGGDEQFF. The gene calls are TRBV7-2 and TRBJ2-1; 12 nucleotides agree with TRBD2. CDR1 SGHTA and CDR2 FQGNSA come from the germline V gene. The CDR3 runs to 15 residues. V trimming: 2 bases; J trimming: 8 bases; junction bases outside the gene matches: 4.

The chain carries TRBV10-3 and TRBJ2-7; D is perhaps TRBD1 (6 bases). The CDR3 runs 13 residues. Germline V gives CDR1 ENHRY, CDR2 SYGVKD. The germline V and J ends were trimmed by 4 bases and 1 base, with 8 bases remaining between them. The CDR3 bases are TGTGCCATCAGTGGGGGGCTTTCCTACGAGCAGTACTTC. As protein: CAISGGLSYEQYF.

The chain is built from TRBV9 and TRBJ2-5; tentatively, D is TRBD2 (6 bases). Germline V gene sequence: CDR1 SGDLS, CDR2 YYNGEE. Trimming took 3 bases from V and 1 from J, leaving 10 bases between them. This CDR3 spans 14 amino acids. The CDR3 bases are TGTGCCAGCAGCGGGGGGGACTCCCAAGAGACCCAGTACTTC. Translating gives CASSGGDSQETQYF.

V is TRBV19 and J is TRBJ1-2, with D perhaps TRBD1 (6 bases). V lost 6 bases and J lost 5, with 13 bases in between. The CDR3 contains 13 residues. The germline gives CDR1 LNHDA, CDR2 SQIVND (reference sequence). The CDR3 loop reads CASSLGTFYGYTF. CDR3 nucleotide sequence: TGTGCCAGTAGCCTAGGGACATTTTATGGCTACACCTTC.

This clone came up a few times. The V and J genes are TRBV28 and TRBJ2-3; D uncertain. Trimming took 5 bases from V and 14 from J, leaving 17 bases between them. Per germline, CDR1 MDHEN and CDR2 SYDVKM. The CDR3 contains 12 residues. The CDR3 region has the DNA TGTGCCAGCAGTGTCAATCCGCACGATCGGTATTTT. The encoded protein is CASSVNPHDRYF. The full variable domain, its missing parts supplied by reference TRBV28 and TRBJ2-3, is DVKVTQSSRYLVKRTGEKVFLECVQDMDHENMFWYRQDPGLGLRLIYFSYDVKMKEKGDIPEGYSVSREKKERFSLILESASTNQTSMYLCASSVNPHDRYFGPGTRLTVL.

This clone appeared a few times. The V call is TRBV7-9, the J call TRBJ2-5; the match to TRBD1 covers 9 bases. This CDR3 has 16 residues. With V trimmed by 4 bases and J by 5 bases, 11 bases remained unmatched. The germline gives CDR1 SEHNR, CDR2 FQNEAQ (reference sequence). The CDR3 nucleotides read TGTGCCAGCAGCTCACTACCGGGACAGGGCGGCGAGACCCAGTACTTC. This translates into CASSSLPGQGGETQYF.

The V and J genes are TRBV5-1 and TRBJ2-2, with 8 bases matching TRBD1. The CDR3 runs 15 residues. V was pared by 4 bases and J by 5 bases, with 7 bases of the junction left unmatched. CDR1 SGHRS and CDR2 YFSETQ come from the germline V gene. The CDR3, as DNA: TGCGCCAGCAGCCCAGGGGGCGCAGATACCGGGGAGCTGTTTTTT. It codes for CASSPGGADTGELFF. Based on the CDR3 plus reference TRBV5-1 and TRBJ2-2, the full variable domain is KAGVTQTPRYLIKTRGQQVTLSCSPISGHRSVSWYQQTPGQGLQFLFEYFSETQRNKGNFPGRFSGRQFSNSRSEMNVSTLELGDSALYLCASSPGGADTGELFFGEGSRLTVL.

The chain is built from TRBV7-8 and TRBJ1-2; no clear D. The CDR3 contains 14 residues. Trimming took off 1 base at V and 2 bases at J, with 8 bases between the two ends. CDR1 is SGHVS and CDR2 is FQNEAQ in the germline V gene. This chain's CDR3 is CASSLDSRNYGYTF. In DNA form, the CDR3 reads TGTGCCAGCAGCTTAGACAGCAGAAACTATGGCTACACCTTC.

Note on this clone: A far bigger clonotype differs at one base, so this is likely a read error. V is TRBV4-3 and J is TRBJ2-7; D perhaps matches TRBD2 (5 bases). The germline V gene encodes CDR1 LGHNA and CDR2 YSLEER. This CDR3 is built from 12 residues. V was trimmed by 4 bases and J by 7 bases, leaving 11 bases between them. The CDR3 sequence is CASSPPSGEQYF. CDR3 bases: TGCGCCAGCAGCCCGCCTTCGGGGGAGCAGTACTTC.

The J gene is TRBJ1-5, the V gene TRBV6-6; weak D call: TRBD1 (6 bases). The CDR3 has 12 residues. Looked up from germline, CDR1 is MNHNY and CDR2 is SVGAGI (reference sequence). Between the trimmed V and J ends, which lost 10 bases and 7 bases, there was a span of 14 bases. CDR3 in DNA: TGTGCCATCGGGGGGCAGGGGCAGCCCCAGCATTTT. Residues: CAIGGQGQPQHF.

The rearrangement links TRBV15 to TRBJ2-5; TRBD2 matches 9 bases. The CDR3 totals 15 residues. Germline V gene sequence: CDR1 LNHNV, CDR2 YYDKDF (reference sequence). Trimming at V came to 5 bases and at J to 5 bases, leaving 9 bases not matched to a gene. The CDR3 DNA follows: TGTGCCACCAGCGGAAAGCGGGAGGAGCGGGAGACCCAGTACTTC. This codes for CATSGKREERETQYF.

Ten or more counts support this clone. The rearrangement links TRBV10-1 to TRBJ2-3; 9 bases are a match to TRBD2. The germline gives CDR1 WNHNN, CDR2 SYGVQD (reference sequence). J lost 4 bases, V lost 8 bases, and 10 bases had no gene match. The CDR3 spans 15 residues. The DNA for the CDR3 is TGCGCCAGCGCGGGCCCAAGCGGGAGGCCAGATACGCAGTATTTT. This gives the protein CASAGPSGRPDTQYF.

The chain links TRBV25-1 to TRBJ1-1, with D tentatively TRBD1 (6 bases). Germline-derived CDR1 and CDR2 are MGHDK and SYGVNS. The CDR3 loop spans 12 amino acids. V dropped 6 bases and J dropped 6 bases, with 11 bases sitting between them. DNA for the CDR3: TGTGCCAGCAGGATAGGGGGGGCTGAAGCTTTCTTT. Protein: CASRIGGAEAFF.

J is TRBJ2-7 and V is TRBV5-1; the D is unclear. This CDR3 region has 12 residues. The germline gives CDR1 SGHRS, CDR2 YFSETQ. V was trimmed by 0 bases and J by 3 bases, leaving 4 bases between them. The CDR3 nucleotides read TGCGCCAGCAGCTTGGTCGGCTACGAGCAGTACTTC. It translates to CASSLVGYEQYF. The entire variable domain, with the rest obtained from reference TRBV5-1 and TRBJ2-7, is as follows: KAGVTQTPRYLIKTRGQQVTLSCSPISGHRSVSWYQQTPGQGLQFLFEYFSETQRNKGNFPGRFSGRQFSNSRSEMNVSTLELGDSALYLCASSLVGYEQYFGPGTRLTVT.

The chain couples TRBV18 to TRBJ2-6; D remains unclear. Looked up from germline, CDR1 is KGHSH and CDR2 is LQKENI. The CDR3 totals 14 residues. Deletions cut 5 bases from V and 0 bases from J, with 5 bases between. The CDR3 DNA reads as TGTGCCAGCTCAGAAATCTCTGGGGCCAACGTCCTGACTTTC. This gives the protein CASSEISGANVLTF.

J is TRBJ2-7 and V is TRBV7-2; 11 bases map to TRBD2. This CDR3 region has 15 residues. The V gene's germline CDR1 is SGHTA and CDR2 FQGNSA. V shed 5 bases, J shed 9 bases, and the junction held 12 bases outside the gene matches. CDR3 sequence reads: CASSQGTSGGLAQYF. CDR3 nucleotides: TGTGCCAGCAGCCAAGGGACTAGCGGAGGCTTAGCGCAGTACTTC.

This chain links TRBV28 with TRBJ2-1; 8 nucleotides align to TRBD2. The CDR3 sequence is 16 residues long. V lost 0 bases, J lost 7 bases, and 8 bases stayed unmatched. The germline V gene has CDR1 MDHEN and CDR2 SYDVKM. CDR3: CASSLWGSGSRNEQFF. The CDR3 DNA sequence: TGTGCCAGCAGTTTATGGGGCAGCGGGAGTAGAAATGAGCAGTTCTTC.